Sequencing of this TCR beta chain was carried out in a study of T cells in Graves' hyperthyroidism and ophthalmopathy. Study at large: Initial diagnosis, before any treatment, was when peripheral blood was collected.

Amplified regions were TCR beta CDR3 sequences from RNA transcripts. The HTBI primer set was used in a first-round RT-PCR of the TCR CDR3. TCRdb ran MiXCR on the multiplex PCR reads and lists one entry per CDR3 protein. This sample has around 340,000 distinct CDR3 sequences; roughly 15% occur once, and the top ten carry more than 30%. Hyperthyroidism patients were newly diagnosed, had disease duration under 2 months, and were aged 18 to 65 years. Clinicians diagnosed patients from clinical symptoms, serum thyroxine and TRAb, thyroid ultrasound and orbital computed tomography. The blood sample was taken at first hyperthyroidism diagnosis, before any ophthalmopathy symptoms. The germline V gene encodes CDR1 SGHTA and CDR2 FQGNSA. CDR3 length: 14 amino acids. V shed 1 base and J shed 3 bases, with 4 bases lying between them.

The chain is built from TRBV7-2 and TRBJ1-6; D is unclear. Sequenced material: blood. This clonotype originated in a woman between 25 and 40 years old with Graves' hyperthyroidism that later progressed to Graves' ophthalmopathy. CDR3 DNA sequence: TGTGCCAGCAGCTTAGGGGGCTATAATTCACCCCTCCACTTT. Translated, it gives CASSLGGYNSPLHF.